These 22 T cell receptor beta chains share one sample of origin, sequenced in a study of blood T cell repertoires in COVID-19. Using immunoSEQ multiplex PCR, the repertoire was profiled, and TCRdb retains in-frame clones only, with some absent. The table includes about 200,000 clones, 80% detected once. Sequenced sample: PBMCs or T cells enriched from blood (not recorded which). The source is a woman aged 40-49 years with acute COVID-19.

The rearrangement uses TRBV11-1 and TRBJ2-3; 8 bases align to TRBD1. V shed 1 base and J 3 bases; nucleotides not matched to a gene: 6. Germline loops: CDR1 SGHAT, CDR2 FQDESV (reference sequence). The CDR3 runs 16 residues. The CDR3 DNA sequence: TGTGCCAGCAGCTTAGTTTGGGACAGGAATACAGATACGCAGTATTTT. This gives the protein CASSLVWDRNTDTQYF.

This clone was observed once. The V call is TRBV9, the J call TRBJ1-2; 8 nucleotides align to TRBD1. Germline CDR1 reads SGDLS; CDR2 reads YYNGEE. This CDR3 is built from 12 residues. V gave up 0 bases and J gave up 10 bases; unmatched junction bases: 2. The CDR3 protein is CASSVDRGVYTF. The DNA for the CDR3 is TGTGCCAGCAGCGTAGACAGGGGGGTCTACACCTTC.

V and J are TRBV13 and TRBJ2-7; D gene uncertain. Germline lookup yields CDR1 PRHDT and CDR2 FYEKMQ (reference sequence). The CDR3 sequence is 13 residues long. The germline V and J ends were trimmed by 5 bases and 3 bases, with 11 bases remaining between them. CDR3 region: CASSRGADYEQYF. Here the CDR3 DNA reads TGTGCCAGCAGCCGTGGTGCAGACTACGAGCAGTACTTC.

The rearrangement links TRBV5-1 to TRBJ2-7, with D uncertain. V lost 6 bases to trimming and J lost 1 base, with 17 bases between them. Germline values: CDR1 SGHRS, CDR2 YFSETQ. This CDR3 has 15 amino acids. The DNA of the CDR3 is TGCGCCAGCAAGTTTGGCAGCGCAGCATCCTACGAGCAGTACTTC. Translating gives CASKFGSAASYEQYF.

V and J are TRBV28 and TRBJ1-2; weak D call: TRBD1 (6 bases). The germline V and J ends were trimmed by 5 bases and 3 bases, with 13 bases remaining between them. This CDR3 contains 14 residues. Germline V gene data show CDR1 as MDHEN and CDR2 as SYDVKM. The CDR3 loop reads CASSQQGTYYGYTF. CDR3 DNA sequence: TGTGCCAGCAGTCAACAAGGGACATACTATGGCTACACCTTC.

The chain couples TRBV18 to TRBJ2-7; D is possibly TRBD1 (7 bases). CDR3 length: 15 residues. Between the trimmed V and J ends, which lost 5 bases and 7 bases, there was a span of 21 bases. Germline loops: CDR1 KGHSH, CDR2 LQKENI. The CDR3 sequence is CASSANQGGFREQYF. DNA of the CDR3: TGTGCCAGCTCAGCGAACCAGGGGGGCTTCAGGGAGCAGTACTTC.

The CDR3: CASSSGDTQYF. In DNA form, the CDR3 reads TGTGCCAGCAGCTCAGGAGATACGCAGTATTTT. The chain is built from TRBV11-2 and TRBJ2-3, with D unresolved. CDR1 and CDR2 (germline): SGHAT, FQNNGV. With 4 bases removed from V and 5 bases from J, the gap between germline ends came to 4 bases. CDR3 size: 11 residues.

The chain carries TRBV9 and TRBJ2-7; weak D call: TRBD2 (7 bases). Germline lookup yields CDR1 SGDLS and CDR2 YYNGEE. The CDR3 is 15 residues long. Between the trimmed V and J ends, which lost 0 bases and 2 bases, there was a span of 12 bases. CDR3 in DNA: TGTGCCAGCAGCGTAGTCCCGGGGGGCGCCTACGAGCAGTACTTC. Amino acids: CASSVVPGGAYEQYF.

The chain couples TRBV2 to TRBJ2-1, with a weak D call TRBD1 (6 bases). Germline CDR1 SNHLY, CDR2 FYNNEI. The CDR3 extends over 14 amino acids. Trimming cost V 7 bases and J 10 bases, with 20 bases left between them. The CDR3 loop is CASNSRTGGNEQFF. The CDR3, as DNA: TGTGCCAGCAACTCAAGGACTGGGGGCAACGAGCAGTTCTTC.

The chain is built from TRBV30 and TRBJ2-1; 10 bases map to TRBD2. Trimming cost V 3 bases and J 6 bases; bases outside gene matches: 5. The CDR3 contains 14 residues. CDR1 and CDR2 (germline): GTSNPN, SVGIG (reference sequence). The CDR3 loop is CAWRSLAGVNEQFF. The DNA of the CDR3 is TGTGCCTGGAGGAGTCTAGCGGGAGTCAATGAGCAGTTCTTC.

This clone was observed a single time. The chain has TRBV24-1 and TRBJ1-1, with unresolved D. V gave up 9 bases and J gave up 4 bases, with 8 bases separating them. The V gene's germline CDR1 is KGHDR and CDR2 SFDVKD. The CDR3 totals 11 residues. The CDR3 DNA is TGTGCCACCGATCTTAGCACTGAAGCTTTCTTT. Protein sequence: CATDLSTEAFF.

The genes are TRBV5-1 and TRBJ2-5; 8 bases align to TRBD2. The CDR3 contains 14 residues. The V gene's germline CDR1 is SGHRS and CDR2 YFSETQ. The J segment lost 5 bases and the V segment lost 7 bases, leaving 10 bases of the junction unmatched. The CDR3 reads CASGKTSAGETQYF. In DNA, the CDR3 is TGCGCCAGCGGCAAGACTAGCGCCGGGGAGACCCAGTACTTC.

The chain links TRBV10-3 to TRBJ1-3; 8 bases match TRBD1. Germline assignment: CDR1 ENHRY and CDR2 SYGVKD. The length of the CDR3 is 17 residues. V lost 2 bases, J lost 3 bases, and 9 bases stayed unmatched. CDR3 in DNA: TGTGCCATCAGTGAGCTACCCGGACAGGGATATGGAAACACCATATATTTT. Translating it yields CAISELPGQGYGNTIYF.

This chain links TRBV18 with TRBJ2-7; TRBD1 aligns across 9 bases. Germline-derived CDR1 and CDR2 are KGHSH and LQKENI. The CDR3 loop spans 15 amino acids. Trimming cost V 5 bases and J 1 base; bases outside gene matches: 6. CDR3 DNA: TGTGCCAGCTCAGGTCCGGGACAGGGTTCCTACGAGCAGTACTTC. This codes for CASSGPGQGSYEQYF.

J is TRBJ1-2 and V is TRBV28; 8 bases fit TRBD1. The V and J ends lost 8 bases and 1 base, in that order; junction bases with no gene match: 6. CDR1 is MDHEN and CDR2 is SYDVKM in the germline V gene. The CDR3 has 14 residues. In DNA form, the CDR3 reads TGTGCCAGCCTCCAGGGGGCCTATAACTATGGCTACACCTTC. It yields the protein CASLQGAYNYGYTF.

A single count supports this clone. CDR3 in DNA: TGTGCCAGCAGTACGCCGGGAGGAGAGACCCAGTACTTC. Translated, it gives CASSTPGGETQYF. V gene TRBV28 combines with J gene TRBJ2-5, with 7 bases that match TRBD2. Germline lookup yields CDR1 MDHEN and CDR2 SYDVKM. This CDR3 has 13 residues. V was pared by 5 bases and J by 4 bases, with 4 bases of the junction left unmatched.

This clone was picked up a small number of times. This chain uses TRBV9 with TRBJ1-4; 7 bases line up with TRBD1. The CDR3 consists of 15 residues. The V gene end was trimmed by 4 bases and the J gene end by 7 bases; junction bases not matched to a gene: 10. In germline, CDR1 is SGDLS, CDR2 YYNGEE. CDR3 loop: CASSLEPDRLEKLFF. Here the CDR3 DNA reads TGTGCCAGCAGCCTCGAACCGGACAGGCTTGAAAAACTGTTTTTT.

The chain combines TRBV5-8 with TRBJ2-2, with TRBD2 as a possible D gene (6 bases). V lost 0 bases and J lost 2, with 11 bases in between. Germline assignment: CDR1 SGHTS and CDR2 YDEGEE. There are 16 residues in the CDR3. The CDR3 DNA is TGTGCCAGCAGCTTGGAAGCCGGGAGCAACACCGGGGAGCTGTTTTTT. Protein product: CASSLEAGSNTGELFF.

The V and J genes are TRBV5-1 and TRBJ2-3; 10 nucleotides match TRBD2. J was trimmed by 2 bases and V by 5 bases; bases with no gene match: 5. The germline gives CDR1 SGHRS, CDR2 YFSETQ. The CDR3 has 15 amino acids. The CDR3 region is CASRYLAGATDTQYF. CDR3 DNA: TGCGCCAGCAGGTACCTAGCGGGGGCCACAGATACGCAGTATTTT.

The V gene is TRBV19, the J gene TRBJ2-1, with 9 bases matching TRBD1. Trimming cost V 4 bases and J 4 bases; bases outside gene matches: 5. CDR3 length equals 15 residues. Per the germline V gene, CDR1 is LNHDA and CDR2 is SQIVND (reference sequence). This CDR3 reads CASSKTGTGYNEQFF. CDR3 in DNA: TGTGCCAGTAGTAAAACCGGGACAGGGTACAATGAGCAGTTCTTC.

This clone was picked up one time. The rearrangement uses TRBV12-3 or TRBV12-4 and TRBJ2-3; D unresolved. CDR3 length equals 12 residues. Deletions cut 5 bases from V and 9 bases from J, with 12 bases between. In DNA form, the CDR3 reads TGTGCCAGCAGTAAGACTGGAGAAACGCAGTATTTT. Translating it yields CASSKTGETQYF.

This clone has a handful of counts. The CDR3 DNA is TGTGCCACCTCCGAGGCGGGAGTAGTTCTGGAGACCCAGTACTTC. Amino acid sequence: CATSEAGVVLETQYF. The V gene is TRBV19, the J gene TRBJ2-5, with TRBD2 matching over 7 bases. J was trimmed by 5 bases and V by 10 bases; bases with no gene match: 16. Germline V CDR1 and CDR2: LNHDA, SQIVND (reference sequence). CDR3 length: 15 residues. The variable domain in full, with the rest retrieved from reference TRBV19 and TRBJ2-5, is DGGITQSPKYLFRKEGQNVTLSCEQNLNHDAMYWYRQDPGQGLRLIYYSQIVNDFQKGDIAEGYSVSREKKESFPLTVTSAQKNPTAFYLCATSEAGVVLETQYFGPGTRLLVL.